The 7 T cell receptor beta chains presented below share a single source sample, sequenced in a study of cytomegalovirus exposure and HLA in healthy donors. Method: immunoSEQ multiplex PCR; TCRdb's copy keeps in-frame clones and lacks some. This table holds about 190,000 clones, roughly 88% found once. Input material: PBMCs. These TCRs come from a young woman in good health and CMV-seronegative.

The CDR3 here is CASSPGGSYGYTF. The CDR3 nucleotides read TGCGCCAGCAGCCCCGGGGGGTCCTATGGCTACACCTTC. The chain recombines TRBV5-1 with TRBJ1-2; perhaps TRBD1 as D (5 bases). The CDR3 is made up of 13 amino acids. V was clipped by 4 bases and J by 4 bases, with 11 bases between them. CDR1 and CDR2 (germline): SGHRS, YFSETQ.

The count of this clone is one. The V gene is TRBV7-6, the J gene TRBJ2-7; D uncertain. The CDR3 length is 14 residues. The V and J ends lost 1 base and 2 bases respectively, with 9 bases between them. Germline V gene data show CDR1 as SGHVS and CDR2 as FNYEAQ. The CDR3 protein is CASSLGDGAYEQYF. CDR3 in DNA: TGTGCCAGCAGCTTAGGCGACGGAGCCTACGAGCAGTACTTC.

The chain joins TRBV2 to TRBJ1-4; D is possibly TRBD1 (6 bases). Germline CDR1 is SNHLY and CDR2 is FYNNEI. The V end was cut by 7 bases, the J end by 3 bases, with 15 bases between. The CDR3 contains 15 residues. The CDR3 nucleotides read TGTGCCAGCATGGTCTCAGGGGCTTCTAATGAAAAACTGTTTTTT. Protein sequence: CASMVSGASNEKLFF.

J is TRBJ1-4 and V is TRBV5-1; TRBD1 might be the D (5 bases). The V end lost 5 bases, the J end lost 5 bases, and 16 bases lay between the germline ends. The CDR3 extends over 15 amino acids. The germline gives CDR1 SGHRS, CDR2 YFSETQ. The CDR3 region is CASRPRQSLNEKLFF. The CDR3 coding sequence is TGCGCCAGCAGGCCAAGACAGAGCCTAAATGAAAAACTGTTTTTT.

Turning to this clone: This CDR3 is also generated by other DNA sequences in the sample. The rearrangement joins TRBV30 to TRBJ1-1; TRBD1 matches at 9 bases. The CDR3 has 14 amino acids. Trimming took 3 bases from V and 1 from J; bases not matched to a gene: 3. Germline-derived CDR1 and CDR2 are GTSNPN and SVGIG (reference sequence). CDR3 protein: CAWRGQGRNTEAFF. CDR3 nucleotides: TGTGCCTGGAGGGGACAGGGCCGGAACACTGAAGCTTTCTTT.

The rearrangement links TRBV10-1 to TRBJ2-2; the D gene is possibly TRBD2 (6 bases). V was trimmed by 3 bases and J by 0 bases, leaving 11 bases between them. Germline CDR1 and CDR2: WNHNN and SYGVQD (reference sequence). CDR3 size: 16 residues. The CDR3 DNA sequence: TGCGCCAGCAGTGAAGGGACTTTAACGAACACCGGGGAGCTGTTTTTT. Protein sequence: CASSEGTLTNTGELFF.

This chain links TRBV5-6 with TRBJ1-2, with D maybe TRBD1 (6 bases). V gave up 6 bases and J gave up 5 bases, with 23 bases separating them. Germline V lookup: CDR1 SGHDT, CDR2 YYEEEE. The CDR3 has 16 residues. Written as DNA, the CDR3 is TGTGCCAGCACCATTCTGGACAGTCAAGGAAGGTATGGCTACACCTTC. Translation gives CASTILDSQGRYGYTF.